This T cell receptor beta chain is drawn from a study of glioma-infiltrating T cells after dendritic cell vaccination. Study at large: The vaccine used monocyte-derived dendritic cells pulsed overnight with autologous tumor lysate. Study-wide results and limits: The cohort had few patients with full blood and tumor sets.

The V end was cut by 0 bases, the J end by 2 bases, with 9 bases between. Germline V gene sequence: CDR1 SGHRS, CDR2 YFSETQ. The CDR3 is made up of 14 amino acids. Turning to this clone: What it recognizes is unknown.

The primer mix had 60 V beta and 13 J beta primers. Libraries were prepared by immunoSEQ multiplex PCR; TCRdb keeps only in-frame clonotypes and omits some of them. Of approximately 67,000 clones in the sample, 81% are singletons; the top ten hold 7% to 9.5%. The TCR comes from a human donor with glioblastoma. The chain combines TRBV5-1 with TRBJ2-7; D is possibly TRBD2 (5 bases). The sample in question was blood, obtained before dendritic cell vaccination. The CDR3 loop reads CASSLGGKPYEQYF. The DNA of the CDR3 is TGCGCCAGCAGCTTGGGAGGGAAGCCCTACGAGCAGTACTTC.